These 17 T cell receptor beta chains were sequenced from one sample in a study of beta chain features in type 1 diabetes. The sequenced template was cDNA made from the entire isolated RNA. Generated by immunoSEQ multiplex PCR, the TCRdb table keeps only in-frame clones and is missing some. Counted here are approximately 470,000 clones, about 29% occurring once; the ten biggest clones make up 0.05% to 0.065%. The sequenced sample consisted of naive CD4+ T cells from blood. The receptors were sampled from a man younger than 35 in good health.

A few counts support this clone. The CDR3: CASSLEGGFYEQYF. The CDR3 DNA reads as TGTGCCAGCAGCTTAGAAGGGGGCTTCTACGAGCAGTACTTC. The rearrangement joins TRBV7-9 to TRBJ2-7; 7 bases match TRBD1. Looked up from germline, CDR1 is SEHNR and CDR2 is FQNEAQ (reference sequence). J gave up 3 bases and V 1 base, and 3 bases lay outside the gene matches. The CDR3 consists of 14 residues.

This sequence joins TRBV28 and TRBJ2-7, with 10 bases that match TRBD1. This CDR3 comprises 14 residues. V gave up 5 bases and J gave up 5 bases; unmatched junction bases: 6. Germline CDR1 is MDHEN and CDR2 is SYDVKM. The CDR3 loop reads CASSPGQGPHEQYF. The CDR3 bases are TGTGCCAGCAGTCCGGGACAGGGGCCTCACGAGCAGTACTTC.

In DNA, the CDR3 is TGTGCCAGCAGTCCCCCTGCGAGAGGGGCCAACGTCCTGACTTTC. Its protein product is CASSPPARGANVLTF. The chain is built from TRBV6-6 and TRBJ2-6, with D uncertain. Germline lookup yields CDR1 MNHNY and CDR2 SVGAGI (reference sequence). The CDR3 is made up of 15 amino acids. V lost 5 bases to trimming and J lost 4 bases, with 12 bases between them.

The chain employs TRBV30 and TRBJ2-1, with D perhaps matching TRBD1 (5 bases). The V end lost 1 base, the J end lost 0 bases, and 10 bases lay between the germline ends. Germline V gene data show CDR1 as GTSNPN and CDR2 as SVGIG (reference sequence). This CDR3 comprises 15 residues. The CDR3 loop is CAWSGGLSSYNEQFF. The CDR3 coding sequence is TGTGCCTGGAGTGGGGGCTTAAGCTCCTACAATGAGCAGTTCTTC.

For this clone: Other DNA variants within this sample encode the same CDR3. This sequence joins TRBV7-9 and TRBJ1-1; D remains unclear. Germline V gene lookup returns CDR1 SEHNR and CDR2 FQNEAQ (reference sequence). Trimming cost V 3 bases and J 0 bases, with 8 bases left between them. The CDR3 contains 14 residues. The CDR3 bases are TGTGCCAGCAGCTTGTTGGGGTTGAACACTGAAGCTTTCTTT. This gives the protein CASSLLGLNTEAFF.

This clone came up a few times. One end of the junction fails to match germline, which may point to a read error. This chain uses TRBV7-2 with TRBJ2-7; a possible D gene is TRBD1 (5 bases). Germline CDR1 reads SGHTA; CDR2 reads FQGNSA. There are 14 residues in the CDR3. For the CDR3, the DNA is TGTGCCAGCAGCCAGGGCCGAGCCTCCCACGAGCAGTACTTC. As protein: CASSQGRASHEQYF.

This clone has more than one count but fewer than ten. V is TRBV27 and J is TRBJ1-2; TRBD1 matches 7 bases. Germline CDR1 is MNHEY and CDR2 is SMNVEV (reference sequence). The CDR3 runs 13 residues. Germline trimming cut 2 bases from V and 8 bases from J; bases unmatched to any gene: 5. The CDR3, as DNA: TGTGCCAGCAGTTTAGAGGGGGCGGGCGGCTACACCTTC. Its protein product is CASSLEGAGGYTF.

The chain is built from TRBV6-1 and TRBJ1-5; D is undetermined. This CDR3 is 13 amino acids long. The V gene's germline CDR1 is MNHNS and CDR2 SASEGT. V lost 2 bases and J lost 8, with 10 bases in between. DNA of the CDR3: TGTGCCAGCAGTGAATTTGAGCCCGAGCCCCAGCATTTT. Its protein product is CASSEFEPEPQHF.

On this clone itself: The same CDR3 can be traced to other DNA sequences in this sample. This chain joins TRBV7-2 and TRBJ2-2; no firm D call. V shed 5 bases and J shed 6 bases, with 7 bases lying between them. The CDR3 has 12 amino acids. Germline CDR1 is SGHTA and CDR2 is FQGNSA. In nucleotides, the CDR3 is TGTGCCAGCAGCCCTAGGGCCGGGGAGCTGTTTTTT. It specifies CASSPRAGELFF.

J is TRBJ1-2 and V is TRBV2, with D perhaps TRBD1 (5 bases). This CDR3 is built from 14 residues. CDR1 and CDR2 from the germline V gene are SNHLY and FYNNEI. Trimming stripped 6 bases from V and 0 bases from J, with 11 bases between. The CDR3 protein is CASRPGTANYGYTF. The CDR3, as DNA: TGTGCCAGCAGGCCCGGGACGGCTAACTATGGCTACACCTTC.

The rearrangement joins TRBV6-1 to TRBJ2-1, with 8 bases matching TRBD1. The V gene's germline CDR1 is MNHNS and CDR2 SASEGT. The CDR3 extends over 16 amino acids. V gave up 3 bases and J gave up 5 bases; unmatched junction bases: 9. CDR3 DNA sequence: TGTGCCAGCAGTGACCAGGGACAGGCGACCCACAATGAGCAGTTCTTC. Amino acids: CASSDQGQATHNEQFF.

This clone came up a few times. The chain couples TRBV28 to TRBJ2-7; D is possibly TRBD1 (6 bases). CDR1 is MDHEN and CDR2 is SYDVKM in the germline V gene. V was trimmed by 5 bases and J by 0 bases, leaving 17 bases between them. The CDR3 extends over 16 amino acids. In DNA form, the CDR3 reads TGTGCCAGCAGTCCACCGGACAGATTCTTCTCCTACGAGCAGTACTTC. This sequence encodes CASSPPDRFFSYEQYF.

The chain has TRBV10-3 and TRBJ2-7; 9 bases line up with TRBD2. Germline V gene sequence: CDR1 ENHRY, CDR2 SYGVKD. CDR3 length equals 16 residues. Trimming took 0 bases from V and 3 from J; bases not matched to a gene: 6. CDR3 bases: TGTGCCATCAGTGAGTCGACTAGCGGAAAGCACTACGAGCAGTACTTC. It is translated as CAISESTSGKHYEQYF.

This clone has a handful of counts. V is TRBV5-1 and J is TRBJ2-2; weak D call: TRBD2 (5 bases). Trimming took off 0 bases at V and 3 bases at J, with 9 bases between the two ends. The CDR3 sequence is 15 residues long. CDR1 and CDR2 from the germline V gene are SGHRS and YFSETQ. CDR3 DNA sequence: TGCGCCAGCAGCTTGGACGGGCGGGACACCGGGGAGCTGTTTTTT. Its protein product is CASSLDGRDTGELFF.

This chain joins TRBV4-3 and TRBJ2-4, with D perhaps matching TRBD1 (5 bases). The germline CDR1 and CDR2 sequences are LGHNA and YSLEER. Trimming pared 2 bases from V and 9 bases from J, leaving 14 bases between. CDR3 length: 14 amino acids. In DNA form, the CDR3 reads TGCGCCAGCAGCCAATTTAGGGGCTTGGGCATTCAGTACTTC. Amino acids: CASSQFRGLGIQYF.

This sequence joins TRBV7-8 and TRBJ2-1, with D possibly being TRBD2 (5 bases). V lost 1 base, J lost 10 bases, and 8 bases lay in between. CDR1 is SGHVS, CDR2 FQNEAQ, per germline. The CDR3 consists of 12 residues. CDR3 residues: CASSLDEGEQFF. In DNA, the CDR3 is TGTGCCAGCAGCTTAGATGAGGGAGAGCAGTTCTTC.

The chain carries TRBV7-9 and TRBJ2-3; 7 positions match TRBD2. There are 16 residues in the CDR3. The germline V gene encodes CDR1 SEHNR and CDR2 FQNEAQ (reference sequence). V lost 5 bases, J lost 2 bases, and 10 bases stayed unmatched. This chain's CDR3 is CASSPRRLADTDTQYF. The CDR3 bases are TGTGCCAGCAGCCCCAGGCGGCTAGCGGACACAGATACGCAGTATTTT.